The 8 T cell receptor beta chains given below trace back to one sample, sequenced in a study of shared clonotypes between healthy human individuals. TCRdb keeps only in-frame clones here, not all; method: immunoSEQ multiplex PCR. The repertoire consists of approximately 640,000 clones, with 90% occurring once and the leading ten covering about 34%. Input material: memory CD8+ T cells from PBMCs. This sample's subset: CD45RO+ cells pooled with CCR7-negative TemRA cells. The source of these receptors is a man younger than 30 in good health. Some clones in this sample may be carry-over from other donors' samples.

This chain uses TRBV29-1 with TRBJ2-3; TRBD1 matches 11 bases. V lost 8 bases and J lost 3; bases outside the gene matches: 10. CDR1 and CDR2 from the germline V gene are SQVTM and ANQGSEA. There are 15 residues in the CDR3. CDR3 in amino acids: CSSKDRGQKTDTQYF. CDR3 sequence (DNA): TGCAGCTCGAAGGACAGGGGGCAAAAAACAGATACGCAGTATTTT.

The genes are TRBV6-1 and TRBJ2-7; D is unclear. The CDR3 runs 12 residues. Germline lookup yields CDR1 MNHNS and CDR2 SASEGT. Between the trimmed V and J ends, which lost 8 bases and 3 bases, there was a span of 11 bases. In nucleotides, the CDR3 is TGTGCCAGCCAAACAATAAACTACGAGCAGTACTTC. It is translated as CASQTINYEQYF.

This clone was seen once. The genes are TRBV27 and TRBJ1-6; 10 bases agree with TRBD1. CDR1 MNHEY and CDR2 SMNVEV come from the germline V gene (reference sequence). V lost 6 bases, J lost 10 bases, and 3 bases stayed unmatched. This CDR3 has 13 amino acids. The CDR3 is CASRTGGHSPLHF. CDR3 DNA: TGTGCCAGCAGGACAGGGGGCCACTCACCCCTCCACTTT.

CDR3 coding DNA: TGTGCCAGCAGCCTCCCTGGGGCTGGCTTGGGGAATTCACCCCTCCACTTT. Its translation is CASSLPGAGLGNSPLHF. The V gene is TRBV7-9, the J gene TRBJ1-6; perhaps TRBD1 as D (5 bases). The germline gives CDR1 SEHNR, CDR2 FQNEAQ (reference sequence). The CDR3 is 17 residues long. With 5 bases removed from V and 7 bases from J, the gap between germline ends came to 21 bases.

The chain carries TRBV7-9 and TRBJ2-1, with 9 bases that match TRBD1. CDR1 is SEHNR, CDR2 FQNEAQ, per germline (reference sequence). Losses at the gene ends were 1 base for V and 5 bases for J; bases not matched to a gene: 9. There are 17 residues in the CDR3. CDR3 amino acids: CASSLVKGQGIHNEQFF. The CDR3 nucleotides are TGTGCCAGCAGCTTAGTGAAGGGACAGGGTATACACAATGAGCAGTTCTTC.

V is TRBV4-1 and J is TRBJ2-7; D ambiguous. With 4 bases removed from V and 5 bases from J, the gap between germline ends came to 9 bases. The CDR3 is made up of 12 amino acids. Germline CDR1 and CDR2: MGHRA and YSYEKL. CDR3 in DNA: TGCGCCAGCAGCCCCGGTCGGCACGAGCAGTACTTC. Translated, it gives CASSPGRHEQYF.

The J gene is TRBJ1-5, the V gene TRBV7-8; 8 nucleotides agree with TRBD1. After removal of 3 bases from V and 4 bases from J, the junction contained 5 bases not matched to a gene. CDR3 length: 15 residues. The germline V gene encodes CDR1 SGHVS and CDR2 FQNEAQ. The CDR3 loop reads CASSFLRGHNQPQHF. In nucleotides, the CDR3 is TGTGCCAGCAGCTTCCTCAGGGGGCATAATCAGCCCCAGCATTTT.

The genes are TRBV11-2 and TRBJ2-7; D ambiguous. The germline V and J ends were trimmed by 10 bases and 5 bases, with 9 bases remaining between them. Looked up from germline, CDR1 is SGHAT and CDR2 is FQNNGV. This CDR3 contains 10 residues. The CDR3: CATAGHEQYF. In nucleotides, the CDR3 is TGTGCCACCGCTGGACACGAGCAGTACTTC. The full variable domain, rest sourced from reference TRBV11-2 and TRBJ2-7, is EAGVAQSPRYKIIEKRQSVAFWCNPISGHATLYWYQQILGQGPKLLIQFQNNGVVDDSQLPKDRFSAERLKGVDSTLKIQPAKLEDSAVYLCATAGHEQYFGPGTRLTVT.